Below are 15 T cell receptor beta chains sequenced from a single sample in a study of blood T cell repertoires in COVID-19. Clones were read by immunoSEQ multiplex PCR, and TCRdb kept only the in-frame ones, dropping some. Among about 340,000 clones, roughly 90% were seen once, and the ten largest hold 5.5% to 7.5%. Material for sequencing was peripheral blood. The receptors shown here come from a woman aged 70-85 years with COVID-19, enrolled during active disease.

The chain joins TRBV7-2 to TRBJ2-5; D might be TRBD1 (6 bases). The germline V and J ends were trimmed by 1 base and 3 bases, with 15 bases remaining between them. This CDR3 spans 16 amino acids. Germline loops: CDR1 SGHTA, CDR2 FQGNSA. CDR3 residues: CASSLGSGAGEETQYF. DNA of the CDR3: TGTGCCAGCAGCTTAGGGTCAGGTGCAGGGGAAGAGACCCAGTACTTC.

As to this clone: Other nucleotide sequences from this sample produce the same CDR3. The chain couples TRBV19 to TRBJ1-3, with a tentative D call TRBD1 (5 bases). The CDR3 consists of 15 residues. In germline, CDR1 is LNHDA, CDR2 SQIVND (reference sequence). V shed 8 bases and J shed 0 bases, with 14 bases lying between them. The CDR3 DNA sequence: TGTGCCAGTCGTAGGCAGGGCTTCTCTGGAAACACCATATATTTT. The encoded protein is CASRRQGFSGNTIYF.

This clone appeared once. This chain joins TRBV13 and TRBJ2-7; D is uncertain. CDR3 length: 15 residues. V lost 3 bases to trimming and J lost 3 bases, with 15 bases between them. Germline CDR1 PRHDT, CDR2 FYEKMQ (reference sequence). CDR3 sequence reads: CASSFLGKSNYEQYF. The DNA for the CDR3 is TGTGCCAGCAGCTTTTTGGGCAAATCTAACTACGAGCAGTACTTC.

This chain uses TRBV7-9 with TRBJ1-1; a possible D gene is TRBD1 (6 bases). CDR1 is SEHNR and CDR2 is FQNEAQ in the germline V gene (reference sequence). V shed 1 base and J shed 8 bases, with 8 bases lying between them. The CDR3 spans 12 residues. CDR3: CASSLVDREAFF. The CDR3 nucleotides are TGTGCCAGCAGCTTAGTAGACAGGGAAGCTTTCTTT.

This chain uses TRBV5-6 with TRBJ1-1; D might be TRBD1 (6 bases). The germline V gene has CDR1 SGHDT and CDR2 YYEEEE. The CDR3 has 14 amino acids. Trimming removed 3 bases at V and 1 base at J, with 10 bases between. CDR3 in amino acids: CASSSGQSNTEAFF. The CDR3 DNA reads as TGTGCCAGCAGCTCAGGACAGTCGAACACTGAAGCTTTCTTT.

The rearrangement joins TRBV19 to TRBJ1-2; D remains ambiguous. The CDR3 has 13 amino acids. Trimming removed 2 bases at V and 4 bases at J, with 8 bases between. Germline-derived CDR1 and CDR2 are LNHDA and SQIVND (reference sequence). The CDR3 reads CASSINSRYGYTF. The CDR3 DNA is TGTGCCAGTAGTATAAACTCCCGCTATGGCTACACCTTC.

This rearrangement joins TRBV19 to TRBJ1-1, with D possibly matching TRBD1 (6 bases). The CDR3 length is 14 residues. The ends were cut back, 4 bases at V and 1 base at J, with 10 bases in the middle. Germline-derived CDR1 and CDR2 are LNHDA and SQIVND (reference sequence). Written as DNA, the CDR3 is TGTGCCAGTAGTACCCAAGGGGGGAACACTGAAGCTTTCTTT. Its protein is CASSTQGGNTEAFF.

The chain recombines TRBV27 with TRBJ1-2; D remains unclear. Germline V gives CDR1 MNHEY, CDR2 SMNVEV (reference sequence). Trimming pared 5 bases from V and 2 bases from J, leaving 9 bases between. The CDR3 runs to 13 residues. The CDR3 nucleotides are TGTGCCAGCAGTACTACACCGAACTATGGCTACACCTTC. Translation: CASSTTPNYGYTF.

This clone came up once. The gene calls are TRBV18 and TRBJ2-1, with 11 bases that match TRBD1. This CDR3 spans 17 amino acids. V was clipped by 0 bases and J by 4 bases; unmatched bases: 5. The germline V gene has CDR1 KGHSH and CDR2 LQKENI. In DNA form, the CDR3 reads TGTGCCAGCTCACCACCATCGGGACAGGGGGGGTACAATGAGCAGTTCTTC. This sequence encodes CASSPPSGQGGYNEQFF.

The CDR3 sequence: CASSFSGQGAGGYTF. The CDR3 DNA is TGTGCCAGCAGCTTCTCCGGACAGGGGGCCGGCGGCTACACCTTC. The chain carries TRBV7-6 and TRBJ1-2, with 11 bases that match TRBD1. Germline V gene sequence: CDR1 SGHVS, CDR2 FNYEAQ. The CDR3 is 15 residues long. J lost 8 bases, V lost 3 bases, and 8 bases had no gene match.

The chain combines TRBV13 with TRBJ2-7; no firm D call. The CDR3 runs 11 residues. The germline V and J ends were trimmed by 6 bases and 7 bases, with 10 bases remaining between them. Germline assignment: CDR1 PRHDT and CDR2 FYEKMQ (reference sequence). The CDR3 protein is CASSRFGEQYF. As DNA, the CDR3 is TGTGCCAGCAGTCGCTTCGGGGAGCAGTACTTC.

CDR3 DNA: TGTGCCAGCAGTGAAGTACTCTCCTACGAGCAGTACTTC. Its translation: CASSEVLSYEQYF. V and J are TRBV6-1 and TRBJ2-7; D is ambiguous. Trimming shortened V by 1 base and J by 0 bases, and 4 bases separated the two germline ends. CDR3 size: 13 residues. Germline-derived CDR1 and CDR2 are MNHNS and SASEGT.

The rearrangement links TRBV19 to TRBJ1-4, with TRBD1 as a possible D gene (6 bases). The germline V and J ends were trimmed by 0 bases and 4 bases, with 12 bases remaining between them. CDR1 and CDR2 (germline): LNHDA, SQIVND (reference sequence). This CDR3 comprises 16 residues. The CDR3 protein is CASSIDLLTGNEKLFF. The CDR3 coding sequence is TGTGCCAGTAGTATAGATCTACTGACAGGTAATGAAAAACTGTTTTTT.

The chain employs TRBV27 and TRBJ2-1; 7 nucleotides line up with TRBD2. V shed 7 bases, J shed 1 base, and the junction held 10 bases outside the gene matches. CDR1 and CDR2 from the germline V gene are MNHEY and SMNVEV (reference sequence). The CDR3 covers 16 residues. CDR3 nucleotides: TGTGCCAGCACCATCGGCGGGGGTCTGTCCTACAATGAGCAGTTCTTC. Residues: CASTIGGGLSYNEQFF.

The J gene is TRBJ1-1, the V gene TRBV6-5; D uncertain. Germline V gene sequence: CDR1 MNHEY, CDR2 SVGAGI. The CDR3 loop spans 15 amino acids. V was shortened by 4 bases and J by 1 base, with 13 bases between the two germline ends. CDR3 in amino acids: CASSSRLLSNTEAFF. The CDR3 DNA follows: TGTGCCAGCAGTTCAAGACTCCTTTCGAACACTGAAGCTTTCTTT.